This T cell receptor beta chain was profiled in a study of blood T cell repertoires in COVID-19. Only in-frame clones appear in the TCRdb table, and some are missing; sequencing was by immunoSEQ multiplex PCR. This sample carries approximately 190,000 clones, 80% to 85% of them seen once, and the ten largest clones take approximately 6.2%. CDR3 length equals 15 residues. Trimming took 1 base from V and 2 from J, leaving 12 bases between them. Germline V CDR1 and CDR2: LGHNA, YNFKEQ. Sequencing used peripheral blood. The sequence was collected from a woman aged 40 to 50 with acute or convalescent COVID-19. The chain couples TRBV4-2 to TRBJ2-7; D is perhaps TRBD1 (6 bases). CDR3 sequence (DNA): TGTGCCAGCAGCCAAGCCCCAGGGGCGACCTACGAGCAGTACTTC. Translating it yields CASSQAPGATYEQYF.